This T cell receptor (beta chain) was profiled in a study of beta chain features in type 1 diabetes. A remark on this clone: Its antigen remains unknown.

Germline CDR1 and CDR2: KGHSH and LQKENI. The V and J ends lost 1 base and 8 bases, in that order; junction bases with no gene match: 7. CDR3 size: 14 residues. Researchers reported sorting CD4+ naive, central memory, regulatory and stem cell-like memory cells via CD45RO/CCR7/CD25/CD127/CD95/CD27. Isolated RNA was reverse transcribed in full, so expressed TCRB transcripts were sequenced. Assay: immunoSEQ multiplex PCR; the TCRdb copy retains only in-frame clones and omits some. Of 35,000 to 50,000 clones in the sample, 50% are singletons; the top ten hold around 0.25%. Study-level points and caveats: Shortening of TCRB CDR3s, moderate but significant, appeared in all four CD4+ subsets of Type 1 diabetes patients. Any HLA-type effect on TCRB rearrangement remained unresolved here. In type 1 diabetes patients, VDJ junctions had fewer insertions; deletions at these junctions were more frequent.

The sequence was collected from a woman in her 30s in good health. This rearrangement joins TRBV18 to TRBJ2-5, with TRBD1 matching 7 bases. The material sequenced was stem cell memory CD4+ T cells from blood. The CDR3 nucleotides read TGTGCCAGCTCACCACTGGGGGACAGCGGAACCCAGTACTTC. Translating it yields CASSPLGDSGTQYF. Full variable domain (outside the CDR3, taken from reference TRBV18 and TRBJ2-5): NAGVMQNPRHLVRRRGQEARLRCSPMKGHSHVYWYRQLPEEGLKFMVYLQKENIIDESGMPKERFSAEFPKEGPSILRIQQVVRGDSAAYFCASSPLGDSGTQYFGPGTRLLVL.